This TCR beta chain was sequenced during a study of blood T cells in healthy people across ages. PCR was performed a second time for roughly 6 to 12 cycles using a sample-barcoded 5' primer and a J-beta primer mix. TCRdb called the 5' RACE reads again in MiXCR, with one record for every CDR3 protein. The data contain over 500,000 distinct CDR3 sequences, around 50% of them seen just once; the ten biggest clones take up roughly 14%. Between the trimmed V and J ends, which lost 4 bases and 12 bases, there was a span of 18 bases. CDR3 size: 13 residues. CDR1 SGHRS and CDR2 YFSETQ come from the germline V gene. The authors drew about 10 milliliters of peripheral blood from each donor.

V and J are TRBV5-1 and TRBJ2-3, with D maybe TRBD2 (6 bases). The sequence came from a woman aged 80 or over in good health. The specimen was blood. CDR3 residues: CASSVGLPRGQYF. The CDR3 DNA is TGCGCCAGCAGCGTGGGACTCCCCCGGGGCCAGTATTTT.